This TCR beta chain was recovered during a study of blood T cell repertoires in COVID-19 (dated by TCRdb to the early 2020s). Turning to the overall study: Collaborator samples came from the United States, Italy and Spain and covered acute and convalescent phases of COVID-19. The material from the prospective study consisted of cDNA or gDNA derived from T cells, B-cell-depleted T cells, or PBMCs. Subjects who had been exposed to COVID-19, were actively infected with it, or had recovered from it provided the deeply sampled blood TCRbeta repertoires that made up the dataset. A freely available public database, intended as a resource for researchers studying the immune response to SARS-CoV-2, is where the repertoires were released. Samples were obtained from the ongoing ImmuneRACE study (first 160 participants) and from 1,254 subjects provided by 6 global collaborators. The sample metadata nearly always contained a de-identified subject ID, COVID-19 status, age in years and sex. Where available, HLA class I and class II types were taken from metadata supplied by the sample provider and were not determined by assay-based typing. General findings and caveats noted by the study authors: The amount of clinical and demographic metadata varied by source and participant and was provided uncurated.

Spanning cysteine to phenylalanine, the CDR3 consists of 17 amino acids. Kept here is only the CDR3 DNA, which spans 51 bases and is read in frame from base 1. The junction shows trimming of 2 bases on V and 8 bases on J, and the gene matches do not reach 7 bases of it. CDR1 and CDR2 are drawn from the germline V gene: KGHDR, SFDVKD. Each collaborating institution followed its own protocols to collect whole blood in K2EDTA tubes. For TCRbeta analysis, collaborator samples were shipped as frozen whole blood, as isolated PBMCs, or as DNA extracted from either sample type. TCRbeta CDR3 regions were amplified from genomic DNA using the immunoSEQ Assay, a bias-controlled multiplex PCR. The study's processing was this. Nucleated cell counts per sample were estimated from amplification of reference gene primers within the assay. To quantify the absolute abundance of each unique TCRbeta CDR3 rearrangement, sequence reads were collapsed and filtered. Productive Simpson clonality was computed per sample as the square root of Simpson's diversity index over productive rearrangements. Drawn from immuneACCESS, this table holds only the in-frame rearrangements with V and J called that TCRdb kept. Clones are partly lost; checked studies trace under half to an unresolved V gene and leave the rest unexplained. Clonal size and the V and J genes are those of that table, whereas D and trimming came from the DNA. The sample includes about 290,000 clones, with 70% to 90% observed a single time. Of the sample, around 4.1% falls within the top ten clones.

As for this clone: The target of this receptor is not known. No qualities accompany the bases; no much larger clone lies one base away.

This clonotype was sampled from a woman aged 50 to 60 with active or convalescent COVID-19. The chain links TRBV24-1 with TRBJ2-1, with 14 bases matching TRBD2. The sequenced material came from peripheral blood. The sequenced DNA is TGTGCCACCAGTGATTCAAGACTAGCGGGAGGGCCCCATGAGCAGTTCTTC. This gives the protein CATSDSRLAGGPHEQFF.